This paragraph covers one T cell receptor (beta chain) sequence. This study enrolled people aged about 18 to 100 from around 26 US geographic areas. Researchers sorted participants into cohorts using their self-reported clinical history. For recovered donors of Cohort 3, there were two negative PCRs, clearance, or symptom resolution. Produced via immunoSEQ multiplex PCR; TCRdb's table is partial and in-frame only. Of almost 250,000 clones in the sample, around 88% were seen once. The CDR3 loop spans 15 amino acids. V shed 1 base and J shed 0 bases, with 9 bases lying between them. Germline V CDR1 and CDR2: LNHNV, YYDKDF (reference sequence). The sample originates from a study of blood T cell repertoires in COVID-19. Turning to the study itself: There were acute and convalescent COVID-19 samples, and they came from the United States, Italy and Spain.

The chain joins TRBV15 to TRBJ1-1; D gene ambiguous. The specimen was PBMCs or T cells enriched from blood (not recorded which). The origin of this receptor is a young woman who had recovered from COVID-19. CDR3: CATSRGRLMNTEAFF. The CDR3 region has the DNA TGTGCCACCAGCAGAGGCAGATTGATGAACACTGAAGCTTTCTTT.